Below are 18 T cell receptor beta chains sequenced from a single sample in a study of read filtering for tumor transcriptome and immune sequencing. The library was built from approximately 400 ng RNA with molecular barcoded adaptors for alpha/delta and beta/gamma chains. One entry per CDR3 protein, called by TCRdb with MiXCR from the reads. The sample consists of approximately 41,000 distinct CDR3 sequences, around an eighth of them appearing once. Input material: a population of CD138-negative cells sorted from bone marrow. These TCRs come from a donor older than 35 with multiple myeloma.

Ten or more counts support this clonotype. This chain joins TRBV29-1 and TRBJ2-2; 8 bases line up with TRBD1. Germline V gives CDR1 SQVTM, CDR2 ANQGSEA. The trim removed 2 bases at V and 5 bases at J, leaving 4 bases unmatched. The CDR3 has 14 amino acids. As DNA, the CDR3 is TGCAGCGTTGAAAGGACAGGGCGTACCGGGGAGCTGTTTTTT. Translating it yields CSVERTGRTGELFF.

This clonotype was counted at least ten times. The chain has TRBV5-1 and TRBJ1-1; TRBD1 matches 9 bases. Germline trimming cut 3 bases from V and 4 bases from J; bases unmatched to any gene: 7. The germline CDR1 and CDR2 sequences are SGHRS and YFSETQ. This CDR3 is built from 15 residues. The CDR3 sequence is CASSSGQGTGTEAFF. Here the CDR3 DNA reads TGCGCCAGCAGCTCGGGACAGGGTACGGGCACTGAAGCTTTCTTT.

This clonotype has a count of ten or more. This rearrangement joins TRBV7-2 to TRBJ2-1, with D perhaps matching TRBD2 (6 bases). CDR3 length: 13 amino acids. The V and J ends lost 7 bases and 8 bases respectively, with 15 bases between them. Germline CDR1 is SGHTA and CDR2 is FQGNSA. Here the CDR3 DNA reads TGTGCCAGCACCTTGACTAGAAAGGATGAGCAGTTCTTC. It codes for CASTLTRKDEQFF.

Note on this clonotype: This may arise from a read error, as a much more abundant clone is one base away. This sequence joins TRBV20-1 and TRBJ1-5; D possibly corresponds to TRBD1 (6 bases). This CDR3 has 14 amino acids. The V gene's germline CDR1 is DFQATT and CDR2 SNEGSKA (reference sequence). The CDR3 spells CSAHQGFGNQPQRF. The CDR3, as DNA: TGCAGTGCTCATCAGGGGTTTGGCAATCAGCCCCAGCGTTTT.

Many counts were recorded for this clonotype. The chain carries TRBV20-1 and TRBJ2-3, with D tentatively TRBD1 (5 bases). Trimming removed 0 bases from V and 5 bases from J, with 9 bases in between. Germline CDR1 reads DFQATT; CDR2 reads SNEGSKA (reference sequence). The CDR3 sequence is 13 residues long. CDR3 nucleotide sequence: TGCAGTGCTAGAGAAACAGGAGTAGATACGCAGTATTTT. Amino acid sequence: CSARETGVDTQYF.

The table lists this clonotype with many counts. V gene TRBV10-2 combines with J gene TRBJ2-3; D may match TRBD1 or TRBD2 (5 bases each). CDR3 length: 14 residues. Per the germline V gene, CDR1 is WSHSY and CDR2 is SAAADI. V dropped 0 bases and J dropped 1 base, with 5 bases sitting between them. The DNA for the CDR3 is TGCGCCAGCAGTGAGTCGGGACGCACAGATACGCAGTATTTT. Translated, it gives CASSESGRTDTQYF.

This clonotype occurred many times. The CDR3 loop is CASSVGQNYEQYF. The CDR3 nucleotides read TGTGCCAGCAGCGTAGGACAGAACTACGAGCAGTACTTC. This chain links TRBV9 with TRBJ2-7, with a tentative D call TRBD1 (5 bases). V dropped 0 bases and J dropped 3 bases, with 7 bases sitting between them. Germline CDR1 SGDLS, CDR2 YYNGEE. The CDR3 has 13 residues.

Note on this clonotype: A far larger clone differs by one base, so this is likely a read error. The genes are TRBV7-2 and TRBJ2-1, with D uncertain. CDR3 size: 15 residues. Per germline, CDR1 SGHTA and CDR2 FQGNSA. CDR3 coding DNA: TGCGCCAGCAGCTTGGTGGCAGGCTCCTACGATGAGCAGTTCTTC. It is translated as CASSLVAGSYDEQFF.

As concerns this clonotype: One end of the junction does not line up with germline, which may come from a read error. V gene TRBV6-6 combines with J gene TRBJ2-1, with D possibly being TRBD1 (6 bases). The CDR3 sequence is 14 residues long. Germline V lookup: CDR1 MNHNY, CDR2 SVGAGI (reference sequence). The CDR3 sequence is CASGLGAQGNEQFF. The DNA of the CDR3 is TGTGCCAGCGGCCTAGGCGCCCAGGGGAATGAGCAGTTTTTC.

This clonotype was counted ten times or more. This chain uses TRBV9 with TRBJ2-2; TRBD2 might be the D (5 bases). Trimming took off 0 bases at V and 4 bases at J, with 7 bases between the two ends. The CDR3 consists of 14 residues. The germline gives CDR1 SGDLS, CDR2 YYNGEE. The CDR3 bases are TGTGCCAGCAGCGTAGGAGGAGGCACCGGGGAGCTGTTTTTT. It specifies CASSVGGGTGELFF.

This clonotype was recorded at least ten times. The chain couples TRBV29-1 to TRBJ2-7, with 7 bases lining up with TRBD1. This CDR3 is built from 12 residues. With 6 bases clipped from V and 3 bases from J, the junction kept 5 bases outside the gene matches. CDR1 and CDR2 from the germline V gene are SQVTM and ANQGSEA. The CDR3, as DNA: TGCAGCGTGAAGAGGGACAGCTACGAGCAGTACTTC. Translation: CSVKRDSYEQYF.

The chain recombines TRBV30 with TRBJ1-2; D remains ambiguous. The germline V and J ends were trimmed by 0 bases and 3 bases, with 8 bases remaining between them. The CDR3 has 13 amino acids. Germline V gene sequence: CDR1 GTSNPN, CDR2 SVGIG (reference sequence). Written as DNA, the CDR3 is TGTGCCTGGAGTGTCGGGGAGCACTATGGCTACACCTTC. Translation gives CAWSVGEHYGYTF.

This clonotype appeared many times. The chain couples TRBV28 to TRBJ1-2; perhaps TRBD1 as D (5 bases). V lost 6 bases to trimming and J lost 0 bases, with 14 bases between them. CDR1 MDHEN and CDR2 SYDVKM come from the germline V gene. The CDR3 is 15 amino acids. This CDR3 is CASSPLGGPNYGYTF. Here the CDR3 DNA reads TGTGCCAGCAGCCCCCTGGGGGGTCCTAACTATGGCTACACCTTC.

This clonotype has at least ten counts. The rearrangement links TRBV19 to TRBJ1-1, with D uncertain. Trimming cost V 7 bases and J 5 bases, with 17 bases left between them. The CDR3 totals 14 residues. The germline CDR1 and CDR2 sequences are LNHDA and SQIVND (reference sequence). The CDR3 coding sequence is TGTGCCAGTACCCCACAGCCCAGCGCAACTGAAGCTTTCTTT. Residues: CASTPQPSATEAFF.

This clonotype came up many times. The chain couples TRBV4-2 to TRBJ2-7; 7 nucleotides match TRBD2. V was pared by 4 bases and J by 9 bases, with 12 bases of the junction left unmatched. Germline V CDR1 and CDR2: LGHNA, YNFKEQ. This CDR3 is built from 14 residues. The CDR3 sequence: CASSPAGANLGQYF. DNA of the CDR3: TGTGCCAGCAGCCCGGCGGGAGCTAACCTGGGGCAGTACTTC.

There are many counts of this clonotype. The chain is built from TRBV12-3 or TRBV12-4 and TRBJ2-2; 10 bases are a match to TRBD2. The ends lost 2 bases at V and 9 bases at J; junction bases unmatched: 9. This CDR3 region has 16 residues. CDR3 sequence (DNA): TGTGCCAGCAGTTTAAGCCTAGCGGGAGCTTCTCGGGAGCTGTTTTTT. Protein sequence: CASSLSLAGASRELFF.

This clonotype was counted ten times or more. This rearrangement joins TRBV29-1 to TRBJ2-3; 13 nucleotides agree with TRBD2. The CDR3 is 16 residues long. Germline lookup yields CDR1 SQVTM and CDR2 ANQGSEA. The junction had 6 bases not matched to a gene; V was cut back by 6 bases and J by 0 bases. CDR3 nucleotide sequence: TGCAGCGTCATACTAGCGGGAGGGCCTAGCACAGATACGCAGTATTTT. It yields the protein CSVILAGGPSTDTQYF.

This clonotype was counted only a few times. One base away lies a much larger clone, so this may be a sequencing read error. Since the CDR3 does not end with the conserved phenylalanine or tryptophan, this likely comes from a read error. The V gene is TRBV5-1, the J gene TRBJ2-5; 10 bases line up with TRBD1. Germline loops: CDR1 SGHRS, CDR2 YFSETQ. The CDR3 covers 15 residues. V gave up 3 bases and J gave up 4 bases; unmatched junction bases: 6. Here the CDR3 reads CASSYMTGGAETQYL. CDR3 DNA: TGCGCCAGCAGCTACATGACAGGGGGCGCAGAGACCCAGTACCTC.